The 12 T cell receptor beta chains given below trace back to one sample, sequenced in a study of cytomegalovirus exposure and HLA in healthy donors (TCRdb year 2017). The library relied on the immunoSEQ multiplex PCR assay. For the multiplex PCR, a mixture combining 60 forward primers for TCR Vbeta segments and 13 reverse primers for TCR Jbeta segments was used. Held by TCRdb, this immuneACCESS table contains in-frame sequences only and omits some clones. Under half of the omission traces to an unresolved V gene where checked; the cause of the rest is unknown. The table for this sample shows some 75,000 clones. Under 0.9% of the sample is taken by the ten largest. Sequencing was done on a sample of PBMCs. All receptors come from a boy under 18 in good health and CMV-seronegative.

This sequence joins TRBV4-1 and TRBJ1-5, with no clear D. This CDR3 has 18 residues. The germline gives CDR1 MGHRA, CDR2 YSYEKL. The germline V and J ends were trimmed by 1 base and 0 bases, with 16 bases remaining between them. DNA of the CDR3: TGCGCCAGCAGCCAAGCTCCACTAGACGTATATAGCAATCAGCCCCAGCATTTT. Translated, it gives CASSQAPLDVYSNQPQHF.

The chain has TRBV19 and TRBJ2-7; 8 nucleotides agree with TRBD1. V was pared by 3 bases and J by 7 bases, with 8 bases of the junction left unmatched. The CDR3 loop spans 14 amino acids. Germline CDR1 reads LNHDA; CDR2 reads SQIVND (reference sequence). CDR3 amino acids: CASSIRQGTGEQYF. The DNA of the CDR3 is TGTGCCAGTAGTATTCGACAGGGGACGGGAGAGCAGTACTTC.

The chain links TRBV25-1 to TRBJ1-2; D call uncertain. V shed 1 base and J shed 8 bases, with 14 bases lying between them. The CDR3 contains 14 residues. CDR1 and CDR2 from the germline V gene are MGHDK and SYGVNS. In DNA, the CDR3 is TGTGCCAGCAGTGAATCATCCGGGGTAGCGGGCTACACCTTC. Translation gives CASSESSGVAGYTF.

The genes are TRBV4-1 and TRBJ2-5, with a weak D call TRBD1 (5 bases). The CDR3 spans 15 residues. Germline loops: CDR1 MGHRA, CDR2 YSYEKL. V was pared by 0 bases and J by 2 bases, with 10 bases between. In nucleotides, the CDR3 is TGCGCCAGCAGCCAAGAGGGGCGACAGCAAGAGACCCAGTACTTC. This codes for CASSQEGRQQETQYF.

The gene calls are TRBV2 and TRBJ1-4, with D maybe TRBD1 (5 bases). Germline CDR1 is SNHLY and CDR2 is FYNNEI. This CDR3 region has 14 residues. Trimming took 6 bases from V and 5 from J, leaving 13 bases between them. In DNA form, the CDR3 reads TGTGCCAGCAGCCGACAGTACCCGAATGAAAAACTGTTTTTT. Translation: CASSRQYPNEKLFF.

This chain joins TRBV6-6 and TRBJ1-4, with 7 bases lining up with TRBD1. The CDR3 length is 15 residues. Losses at the gene ends were 5 bases for V and 6 bases for J; bases not matched to a gene: 9. CDR1 is MNHNY and CDR2 is SVGAGI in the germline V gene (reference sequence). This CDR3 is CASSTQQGRYEKLFF. CDR3 DNA: TGTGCCAGCAGTACCCAACAGGGGAGGTATGAAAAACTGTTTTTT.

This chain uses TRBV14 with TRBJ2-3, with 7 positions matching TRBD2. Germline V gene sequence: CDR1 SGHDN, CDR2 FVKESK. This CDR3 is built from 16 residues. With V trimmed by 4 bases and J by 0 bases, 7 bases remained unmatched. CDR3 residues: CASSLRRRESTDTQYF. CDR3 sequence (DNA): TGTGCCAGCAGCCTCAGACGGCGGGAGAGCACAGATACGCAGTATTTT.

V and J are TRBV25-1 and TRBJ1-2; D uncertain. This CDR3 contains 11 residues. V was trimmed by 10 bases and J by 3 bases, leaving 9 bases between them. Germline loops: CDR1 MGHDK, CDR2 SYGVNS. The DNA of the CDR3 is TGTGCCACACAGAGATACTATGGCTACACCTTC. Its protein is CATQRYYGYTF.

The rearrangement links TRBV30 to TRBJ1-2; D gene unclear. Trimming shortened V by 0 bases and J by 8 bases, and 19 bases separated the two germline ends. CDR3 length equals 15 residues. Germline values: CDR1 GTSNPN, CDR2 SVGIG (reference sequence). The CDR3 nucleotides are TGTGCCTGGAGTGTACCCAGCCCCGGAGTTCAGGGCTACACCTTC. This codes for CAWSVPSPGVQGYTF.

The CDR3 DNA is TGTGCCAGCAGTGAACTAATAGGGGCCTTAGAAGATACCTACAATGAGCAGTTCTTC. Translated, it gives CASSELIGALEDTYNEQFF. V usage is TRBV2 and J usage is TRBJ2-1; a weak D match, TRBD1 (5 bases). This CDR3 is built from 19 residues. Germline V CDR1 and CDR2: SNHLY, FYNNEI. The V gene lost 2 bases and the J gene lost 2 bases, with 22 bases spanning the gap.

The chain combines TRBV10-3 with TRBJ1-4; D is possibly TRBD1 (5 bases). Trimming took off 2 bases at V and 5 bases at J, with 9 bases between the two ends. This CDR3 has 14 amino acids. The V gene's germline CDR1 is ENHRY and CDR2 SYGVKD. The CDR3 nucleotides are TGTGCCATCAGTGAGGTGGGGCTCAATGAAAAACTGTTTTTT. The encoded protein is CAISEVGLNEKLFF.

The chain carries TRBV4-1 and TRBJ2-1, with D unclear. The CDR3 totals 18 residues. Looked up from germline, CDR1 is MGHRA and CDR2 is YSYEKL. V was clipped by 3 bases and J by 9 bases, with 27 bases between them. The CDR3 loop is CASSQDSNTGPPTGEQFF. CDR3 DNA: TGCGCCAGCAGCCAGGATAGTAATACCGGTCCACCGACGGGTGAGCAGTTCTTC.